The T cell receptor beta chain described here comes from a study of blood T cell repertoires in COVID-19. About the study: Samples representing acute and convalescent COVID-19 were sourced from the United States, Italy and Spain.

Followed longitudinally, the Seattle patients had been enrolled during active infection. Using immunoSEQ multiplex PCR, the repertoire was profiled, and TCRdb retains in-frame clones only, with some absent. The data show approximately 160,000 clones, 85% seen once. This clone was picked up a small number of times. V was pared by 3 bases and J by 8 bases, with 7 bases of the junction left unmatched. Germline-derived CDR1 and CDR2 are LNHDA and SQIVND (reference sequence). CDR3 length: 15 amino acids. The clonotype was recovered from a woman aged 60-75 years with COVID-19, enrolled during active disease. The genes are TRBV19 and TRBJ1-6; 7 nucleotides match TRBD1. Material for sequencing was peripheral blood. The CDR3 here is CASSMQGQSYSPLHF. The CDR3 DNA reads as TGTGCCAGTAGTATGCAGGGACAGTCTTATTCACCCCTCCACTTT.